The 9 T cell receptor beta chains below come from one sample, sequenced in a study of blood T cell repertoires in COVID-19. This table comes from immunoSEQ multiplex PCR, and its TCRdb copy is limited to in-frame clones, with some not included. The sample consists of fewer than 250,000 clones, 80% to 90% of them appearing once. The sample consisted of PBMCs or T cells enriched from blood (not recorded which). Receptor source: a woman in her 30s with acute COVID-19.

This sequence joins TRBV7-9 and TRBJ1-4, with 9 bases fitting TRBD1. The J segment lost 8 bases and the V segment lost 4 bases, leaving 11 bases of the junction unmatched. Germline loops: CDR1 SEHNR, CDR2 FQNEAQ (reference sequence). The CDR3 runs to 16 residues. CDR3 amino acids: CASSSKSGTGREKLFF. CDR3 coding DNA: TGTGCCAGCAGCTCGAAGTCCGGGACAGGGAGGGAAAAACTGTTTTTT. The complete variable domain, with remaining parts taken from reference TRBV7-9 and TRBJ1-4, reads DTGVSQNPRHKITKRGQNVTFRCDPISEHNRLYWYRQTLGQGPEFLTYFQNEAQLEKSRLLSDRFSAERPKGSFSTLEIQRTEQGDSAMYLCASSSKSGTGREKLFFGSGTQLSVL.

CDR3 region: CASSLQYRTLFF. CDR3 coding DNA: TGTGCCAGCAGCCTCCAATATAGAACGCTGTTTTTT. V gene TRBV12-3 or TRBV12-4 combines with J gene TRBJ1-4; D remains ambiguous. V lost 6 bases and J 14 bases, leaving 16 bases between the germline ends. CDR3 size: 12 residues.

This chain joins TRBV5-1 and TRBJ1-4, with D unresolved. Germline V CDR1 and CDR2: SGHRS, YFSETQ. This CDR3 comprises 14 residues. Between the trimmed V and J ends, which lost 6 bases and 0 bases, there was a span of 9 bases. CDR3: CASKLGPTNEKLFF. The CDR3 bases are TGCGCCAGCAAACTGGGCCCAACTAATGAAAAACTGTTTTTT.

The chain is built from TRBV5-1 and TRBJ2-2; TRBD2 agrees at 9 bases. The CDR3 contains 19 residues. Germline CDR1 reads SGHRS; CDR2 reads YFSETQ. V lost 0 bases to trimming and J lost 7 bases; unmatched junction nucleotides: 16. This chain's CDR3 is CASSLVLAAGGRVNGELFF. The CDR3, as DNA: TGCGCCAGCAGCTTGGTTCTCGCTGCGGGGGGGCGAGTGAACGGGGAGCTGTTTTTT.

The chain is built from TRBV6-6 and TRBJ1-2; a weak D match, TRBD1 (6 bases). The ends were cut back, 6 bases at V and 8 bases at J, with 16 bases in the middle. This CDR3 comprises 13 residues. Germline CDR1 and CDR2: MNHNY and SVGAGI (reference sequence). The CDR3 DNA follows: TGTGCCAGCAGACCACCCGCAGGGGACGGCTACACCTTC. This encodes CASRPPAGDGYTF.

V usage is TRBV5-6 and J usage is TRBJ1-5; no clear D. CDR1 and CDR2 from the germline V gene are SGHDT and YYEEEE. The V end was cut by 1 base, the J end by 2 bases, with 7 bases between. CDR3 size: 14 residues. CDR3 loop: CASSLYLGNQPQHF. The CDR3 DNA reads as TGTGCCAGCAGCTTGTATCTCGGCAATCAGCCCCAGCATTTT.

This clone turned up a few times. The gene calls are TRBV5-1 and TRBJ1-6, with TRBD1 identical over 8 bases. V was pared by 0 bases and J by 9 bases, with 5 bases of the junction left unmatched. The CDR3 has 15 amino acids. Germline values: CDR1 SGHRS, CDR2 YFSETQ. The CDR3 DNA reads TGCGCCAGCAGCTTGGCCGGACAGGGTACTTCACCCCTCCACTTT. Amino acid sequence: CASSLAGQGTSPLHF.

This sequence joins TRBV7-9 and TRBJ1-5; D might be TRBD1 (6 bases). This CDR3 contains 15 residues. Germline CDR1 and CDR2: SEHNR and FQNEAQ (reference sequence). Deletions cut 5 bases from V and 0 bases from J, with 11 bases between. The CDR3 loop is CASSPRGNSNQPQHF. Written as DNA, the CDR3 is TGTGCCAGCAGCCCCAGGGGAAATAGCAATCAGCCCCAGCATTTT. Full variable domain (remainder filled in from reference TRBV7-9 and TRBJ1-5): DTGVSQNPRHKITKRGQNVTFRCDPISEHNRLYWYRQTLGQGPEFLTYFQNEAQLEKSRLLSDRFSAERPKGSFSTLEIQRTEQGDSAMYLCASSPRGNSNQPQHFGDGTRLSIL.

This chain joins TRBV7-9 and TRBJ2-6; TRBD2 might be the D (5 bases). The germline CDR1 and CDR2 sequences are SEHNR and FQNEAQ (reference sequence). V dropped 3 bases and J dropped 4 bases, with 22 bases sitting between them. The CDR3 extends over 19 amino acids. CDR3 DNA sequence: TGTGCCAGCAGCTTCACGGACTTCTCCTTATCCGGGGGGGCCAACGTCCTGACTTTC. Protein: CASSFTDFSLSGGANVLTF. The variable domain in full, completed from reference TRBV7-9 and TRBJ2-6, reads DTGVSQNPRHKITKRGQNVTFRCDPISEHNRLYWYRQTLGQGPEFLTYFQNEAQLEKSRLLSDRFSAERPKGSFSTLEIQRTEQGDSAMYLCASSFTDFSLSGGANVLTFGAGSRLTVL.